The clone carrying this TCR beta chain was detected ten times or more. Its matching antigen is unknown. This specimen belongs to a study of T cell repertoires in cytomegalovirus infection. Study as a whole: CMV infection together with matching HLA type was indicated by public TCR beta signatures.

V shed 6 bases and J 3 bases; nucleotides not matched to a gene: 7. This CDR3 spans 15 amino acids. Germline assignment: CDR1 SEHNR and CDR2 FQNEAQ (reference sequence). Whole-study findings and limits: Cumulated frequencies of public TCR beta families served to identify carriers of CMV plus the relevant HLA. Within the response measured ex vivo, HLA-C-restricted CMV-specific TCR beta clonotypes were dominant.

TCRdb reprocessed the reads with MiXCR, giving one entry per CDR3 protein. The sample comprises about 130,000 distinct CDR3 sequences, about 10% of which are singletons, and about 9.4% rests with the top ten. The gene calls are TRBV7-9 and TRBJ2-1; 8 bases align to TRBD2. This TCR derives from a human donor in good health (CMV status not recorded). Some clones in this sample may be carry-over from other donors' samples. The sample comprised PBMCs. This CDR3 reads CASSFGGAVYNEQFF. In nucleotides, the CDR3 is TGTGCCAGCAGTTTCGGGGGGGCGGTCTACAATGAGCAGTTCTTC.